These 8 T cell receptor beta chains came from one sample sequenced in a study of cytomegalovirus exposure and HLA in healthy donors. 13 Jbeta primers and 60 Vbeta primers were used for the PCR. The protocol was immunoSEQ multiplex PCR, while the TCRdb copy is restricted to in-frame clones and leaves out a portion. The sample shows 150,000 to 200,000 clones, around 69% of them seen only once. The sequenced sample was PBMCs. The source of these receptors is a woman aged 25-40 years in good health and CMV-seronegative.

V usage is TRBV5-7 and J usage is TRBJ1-1, with D perhaps TRBD1 (6 bases). TRBV5-7 qualifies as an ORF whose function is uncertain. Trimming pared 4 bases from V and 0 bases from J, leaving 13 bases between. This CDR3 has 15 residues. Here the CDR3 reads CASSIHRALNTEAFF. CDR3 nucleotides: TGTGCCAGCAGCATCCACAGGGCTTTGAACACTGAAGCTTTCTTT.

The chain has TRBV28 and TRBJ1-2, with 9 bases lining up with TRBD1. Germline CDR1 reads MDHEN; CDR2 reads SYDVKM. The length of the CDR3 is 14 residues. Losses at the gene ends were 6 bases for V and 8 bases for J; bases not matched to a gene: 10. This CDR3 reads CASSWTGVYWGYTF. The CDR3 nucleotides read TGTGCCAGCAGCTGGACAGGGGTTTATTGGGGCTACACCTTC.

This clone has more than one count but fewer than ten. The same CDR3 is also encoded by other DNA sequences in this sample. The rearrangement links TRBV19 to TRBJ2-2, with D possibly TRBD2 on 5 matching bases. CDR1 is LNHDA and CDR2 is SQIVND in the germline V gene (reference sequence). V dropped 2 bases and J dropped 2 bases, with 6 bases sitting between them. The CDR3 is made up of 14 amino acids. As DNA, the CDR3 is TGTGCCAGTAGTATACGGGGTAACACCGGGGAGCTGTTTTTT. The encoded protein is CASSIRGNTGELFF. Complete variable domain (other parts from reference TRBV19 and TRBJ2-2): DGGITQSPKYLFRKEGQNVTLSCEQNLNHDAMYWYRQDPGQGLRLIYYSQIVNDFQKGDIAEGYSVSREKKESFPLTVTSAQKNPTAFYLCASSIRGNTGELFFGEGSRLTVL.

The chain carries TRBV28 and TRBJ2-5; 7 bases align to TRBD1. Losses at the gene ends were 6 bases for V and 4 bases for J; bases not matched to a gene: 11. Germline V gives CDR1 MDHEN, CDR2 SYDVKM. The CDR3 length is 15 residues. The CDR3: CASRHRGEYGETQYF. CDR3 coding DNA: TGTGCCAGCAGGCACAGGGGAGAGTACGGAGAGACCCAGTACTTC.

V gene TRBV7-2 combines with J gene TRBJ1-2; D gene unclear. V was clipped by 5 bases and J by 4 bases, with 11 bases between them. Germline assignment: CDR1 SGHTA and CDR2 FQGNSA. The CDR3 sequence is 13 residues long. CDR3 residues: CASSIDTAYGYTF. CDR3 sequence (DNA): TGTGCCAGCAGCATCGACACAGCCTATGGCTACACCTTC.

This rearrangement joins TRBV7-2 to TRBJ2-1; TRBD2 matches at 9 bases. V lost 1 base and J lost 4; bases outside the gene matches: 5. Germline lookup yields CDR1 SGHTA and CDR2 FQGNSA. CDR3 size: 16 residues. The chain's CDR3 is CASSLEGLAGYNEQFF. CDR3 nucleotide sequence: TGTGCCAGCAGCTTAGAAGGGCTAGCGGGGTACAATGAGCAGTTCTTC.

The chain links TRBV5-1 to TRBJ2-1; 7 positions match TRBD2. Germline CDR1 and CDR2: SGHRS and YFSETQ. The CDR3 runs to 15 residues. With V trimmed by 4 bases and J by 0 bases, 4 bases remained unmatched. CDR3 nucleotides: TGCGCCAGCAGCCGCGGGGGTAGCTCCTACAATGAGCAGTTCTTC. Its protein product is CASSRGGSSYNEQFF.

The chain employs TRBV7-3 and TRBJ2-3; 10 bases are shared with TRBD2. V shed 8 bases, J shed 4 bases, and the junction held 6 bases outside the gene matches. The CDR3 consists of 14 residues. Germline values: CDR1 SGHTA, CDR2 FQGTGA. CDR3 DNA sequence: TGTGCCAGCGGAGCGGGAGGGGGTTCAGATACGCAGTATTTT. Translating it yields CASGAGGGSDTQYF.